A single T cell receptor beta chain is shown here with its context. The sample comes from a study of blood T cell repertoires in COVID-19. Some clones are missing from TCRdb's copy, which holds only in-frame ones; the method was immunoSEQ multiplex PCR. The repertoire holds about 200,000 clones, with 87% as singletons. Trimming stripped 3 bases from V and 6 bases from J, with 11 bases between. The germline V gene encodes CDR1 SGHDN and CDR2 FVKESK. The length of the CDR3 is 13 residues. What was sequenced was PBMCs or T cells enriched from blood (not recorded which). This sequence joins TRBV14 and TRBJ1-2; the D gene is possibly TRBD1 (5 bases). The source is a woman aged 25 to 45 who had recovered from COVID-19. The CDR3 region is CASSHSRVNGYTF. CDR3 DNA: TGTGCCAGCAGCCATTCCAGGGTAAATGGCTACACCTTC.